These T cell receptor beta chains were read from a single sample in a study of technical replicates of blood from a handful of donors. The data were produced by immunoSEQ multiplex PCR, yet TCRdb's version contains in-frame clones alone and is incomplete. The profile shows tens of thousands of clones, nearly 97% of them singletons. The sample was T cells isolated from PBMCs. The source is a human donor in good health. CDR3s include the opening cysteine and the closing phenylalanine or tryptophan. The order of the fields is J gene, V gene, CDR3 protein.

J: TRBJ2-3
V: TRBV7-8
CDR3: CASSQGTSGSRAQYF

J: TRBJ2-7
V: TRBV11-3
CDR3: CASKRTSGGFSYEQYF

J: TRBJ2-1
V: TRBV9
CDR3: CASSARDRGVYEQFF

J: TRBJ2-7
V: TRBV7-3
CDR3: CASSLAGASEQYF

J: TRBJ2-3
V: TRBV7-9
CDR3: CASSTQPSADTQYF

J: TRBJ1-5
V: TRBV28
CDR3: CASRLQGKGQPQHF

J: TRBJ1-1
V: TRBV7-3
CDR3: CASSPQSEVTEAFF

J: TRBJ1-3
V: TRBV28
CDR3: CASSFRRLKVRNTIYF

J: TRBJ1-1
V: TRBV10-3
CDR3: CAIRGTGGKNTEAFF

J: TRBJ2-1
V: TRBV27
CDR3: CASGSTSGVSYNEQFF

J: TRBJ2-1
V: TRBV5-1
CDR3: CASSGGQAMGNEQFF

J: TRBJ2-7
V: TRBV9
CDR3: CASSAGLAGSYEQYF

J: TRBJ2-7
V: TRBV6-5
CDR3: CASSRTSGIIIEQYF